The sequence of this T cell receptor beta chain was determined in a study of blood T cell repertoires in COVID-19. Seattle enrolled patients during active infection and tracked them longitudinally. This CDR3 spans 17 amino acids. Germline CDR1 and CDR2: LGHDT and YNNKEL (reference sequence). J gave up 5 bases and V 0 bases, and 11 bases lay outside the gene matches. Original analysis: The assay estimated nucleated cells by amplifying reference gene primers. The assay was immunoSEQ multiplex PCR, and TCRdb's table has in-frame clones only and misses some. That table supplies the V and J calls and clone size; D and trimming were determined from the DNA. The sample holds some 200,000 clones, around four fifths seen once.

This receptor was obtained from a woman aged 70-85 years with COVID-19, enrolled during active disease. This chain links TRBV3-1 (or the pseudogene TRBV3-2) with TRBJ2-7; 9 bases align to TRBD2. The sequenced material came from peripheral blood. The CDR3 protein is CASSQEEAGGPFDEQYF. CDR3 nucleotide sequence: TGTGCCAGCAGCCAAGAAGAGGCGGGAGGGCCGTTCGACGAGCAGTACTTC.